These T cell receptor beta chains were read from a single sample in a study of radiotherapy plus CTLA-4 blockade in lung cancer. The data were produced by immunoSEQ multiplex PCR, yet TCRdb's version contains in-frame clones alone and is incomplete. Of approximately 100,000 clones in the sample, under 90% were seen once. This material consisted of peripheral blood, taken from a patient treated with radiotherapy plus ipilimumab. Receptor source: a human donor with non-small cell lung cancer that progressed on radiotherapy plus ipilimumab. Some clones in this sample may be carry-over from other donors' samples. Both conserved end residues are trimmed from each CDR3. Size is stated for part of the rows, as once, few or many counts, or as a class when the clone is expanded.

ASSPGQLAGNTIY | few | TRBJ1-3 | TRBV5-1
ASSLGPSGGVYNEQF | NA | TRBJ2-1 | TRBV11-2
ASSHLGTTSYEQY | NA | TRBJ2-7 | TRBV5-1
ASSLGQINTGELF | NA | TRBJ2-2 | TRBV5-4
ASRGQGGTGELF | few | TRBJ2-2 | TRBV9
ASSPLHSDRGVSPLH | NA | TRBJ1-6 | TRBV27
ASSLELGTEAF | NA | TRBJ1-1 | TRBV5-1
ASSIYVPGGNGYT | NA | TRBJ1-2 | TRBV19
ASSRSDRVEGNTGELF | NA | TRBJ2-2 | TRBV14
ASSPGGTGHSGANVLT | NA | TRBJ2-6 | TRBV4-3
ATSSEQDSYNEQF | NA | TRBJ2-1 | TRBV15
ASSQGPSYNSPLH | NA | TRBJ1-6 | TRBV4-3
ASSLLGISSYEQY | NA | TRBJ2-7 | TRBV5-1
ASRTDRIRHNEKLF | NA | TRBJ1-4 | TRBV19
ATSRVMFTNTEAF | once | TRBJ1-1 | TRBV15
ASSQHPRTDTQY | NA | TRBJ2-3 | TRBV7-2
ASSGQILDGELF | NA | TRBJ2-2 | TRBV9
ASSVGRGSGANVLT | NA | TRBJ2-6 | TRBV9